The clone carrying this TCR beta chain has more than one count but fewer than ten. These data come from a study of T cell repertoires in cytomegalovirus infection. TCRdb re-derived calls from the reads in MiXCR, one entry per CDR3 protein. Among around 490,000 distinct CDR3 sequences listed, 26% were seen once. Germline CDR1 and CDR2: MNHEY and SVGEGT. The CDR3 runs 14 residues. Trimming took off 5 bases at V and 7 bases at J, with 16 bases between the two ends. The sequence was obtained from a human donor in good health (CMV status not recorded). Some clones in this sample may be carry-over from other donors' samples. The V and J genes are TRBV6-2 or TRBV6-3 and TRBJ2-3; perhaps TRBD2 as D (6 bases). The sequencing input was PBMCs. The chain's CDR3 is CASSLPGLPHTQYF. CDR3 nucleotides: TGTGCCAGCAGTCTTCCGGGACTCCCTCATACGCAGTATTTT.